This entry lists 24 T cell receptor beta chains sequenced from one sample in a study of primary melanoma T cells and metastatic recurrence. The table came from immunoSEQ multiplex PCR; TCRdb's copy has only in-frame clones and leaves some out. The sample consists of 400 or so clones, 88% of them appearing once. Sequenced sample: melanoma tumor tissue. All receptors come from a human donor with melanoma.

V is TRBV6-8 and J is TRBJ2-7, with 7 bases fitting TRBD1. The CDR3 covers 13 residues. Trimming at V came to 5 bases and at J to 2 bases, leaving 3 bases not matched to a gene. Per the germline V gene, CDR1 is MNHGY and CDR2 is SAAAGT. CDR3 nucleotides: TGTGCCAGCAGTGCGACAGGGCCCTACGAGCAGTACTTC. Protein product: CASSATGPYEQYF.

Worth noting for this clone: A read error may account for a junction end that differs from germline. The chain recombines TRBV6-8 with TRBJ2-1; tentative D call: TRBD2 (5 bases). The germline gives CDR1 MNHGY, CDR2 SAAAGT. CDR3 length equals 15 residues. The CDR3 DNA follows: TGTGTCAGCAGAGATAGCGTCGGCTCCTACAATGAGCAGTTCTTC. This encodes CVSRDSVGSYNEQFF.

The gene calls are TRBV18 and TRBJ2-3, with TRBD2 identical over 8 bases. J gave up 6 bases and V 3 bases, and 2 bases lay outside the gene matches. The CDR3 length is 13 residues. Germline lookup yields CDR1 KGHSH and CDR2 LQKENI. This CDR3 reads CASSPTSADTQYF. Written as DNA, the CDR3 is TGTGCCAGCTCACCGACTAGCGCGGATACGCAGTATTTT.

J is TRBJ2-7 and V is TRBV29-1; possibly TRBD2 for D (5 bases). V was cut by 5 bases and J by 2 bases, with 16 bases left in between. In germline, CDR1 is SQVTM, CDR2 ANQGSEA. This CDR3 region has 14 residues. The CDR3 nucleotides read TGCAGCGTTATACTAGGACTTTCCGCCTACGAGCAGTACTTC. It specifies CSVILGLSAYEQYF.

The chain recombines TRBV1 with TRBJ2-2. TRBV1 is described as a pseudogene. The CDR3 has 17 amino acids. CDR3 loop: CASSPHAYREAAGELFF. CDR3 sequence (DNA): TGCGCCAGCAGCCCCCACGCGTACAGGGAGGCTGCCGGGGAGCTGTTTTTT.

V and J are TRBV6-8 and TRBJ1-1; 8 bases map to TRBD1. V was pared by 6 bases and J by 4 bases, with 4 bases of the junction left unmatched. This CDR3 comprises 13 residues. Per the germline V gene, CDR1 is MNHGY and CDR2 is SAAAGT. Here the CDR3 reads CASSEDRATEAFF. CDR3 nucleotide sequence: TGTGCCAGCAGCGAGGACAGGGCCACTGAAGCTTTCTTT.

The rearrangement links TRBV6-8 to TRBJ1-3; perhaps TRBD1 as D (6 bases). V was shortened by 6 bases and J by 4 bases, with 16 bases between the two germline ends. The CDR3 consists of 15 residues. Germline CDR1 MNHGY, CDR2 SAAAGT. The chain's CDR3 is CASSTGSPGGNTIYF. The CDR3 nucleotides are TGTGCCAGCAGCACAGGGTCACCAGGGGGAAACACCATATATTTT.

The gene calls are TRBV7-1 and TRBJ2-1; D is unclear. TRBV7-1 falls under the ORF class, with uncertain function. The V and J ends lost 5 bases and 0 bases respectively, with 5 bases between them. The CDR3 is 13 residues long. DNA for the CDR3: TGTGCCAGCAGCGCGGACTCCTACAATGAGCAGTTCTTC. This translates into CASSADSYNEQFF.

The chain joins TRBV11-3 to TRBJ2-2, with TRBD2 matching 12 bases. The junction had 11 bases not matched to a gene; V was cut back by 8 bases and J by 7 bases. The CDR3 has 16 residues. The germline CDR1 and CDR2 sequences are SGHNT and YENEEA. CDR3 loop: CASPVILAGGHGELFF. In DNA form, the CDR3 reads TGTGCCAGCCCCGTTATACTAGCGGGAGGACACGGGGAGCTGTTTTTT.

The chain couples TRBV6-8 to TRBJ2-3; D could derive from TRBD1 or TRBD2 (5 bases each). The V end lost 4 bases, the J end lost 6 bases, and 14 bases lay between the germline ends. Germline V gene data show CDR1 as MNHGY and CDR2 as SAAAGT. The CDR3 is 14 residues long. CDR3 sequence: CASSFVRDQDTQYF. The CDR3 DNA follows: TGTGCCAGCAGTTTTGTTCGGGACCAGGATACGCAGTATTTT.

The rearrangement joins TRBV6-8 to TRBJ2-3; D may be TRBD1 or TRBD2 (5 bases each). In germline, CDR1 is MNHGY, CDR2 SAAAGT. V dropped 3 bases and J dropped 4 bases, with 11 bases sitting between them. The CDR3 is 14 residues long. CDR3 bases: TGTGCCAGCAGTTATAGGCAGGGAGCAGATACGCAGTATTTT. This encodes CASSYRQGADTQYF.

The chain uses TRBV7-1 and TRBJ2-1, with D possibly TRBD2 on 5 matching bases. TRBV7-1 is marked as an open reading frame, function uncertain. V was cut by 5 bases and J by 2 bases, with 13 bases left in between. This CDR3 is built from 15 residues. The CDR3 spells CASSHSGAAYNEQFF. CDR3 bases: TGTGCCAGCAGCCACAGCGGAGCCGCCTACAATGAGCAGTTCTTC.

This chain joins TRBV29-1 and TRBJ2-3; TRBD2 matches at 10 bases. Per the germline V gene, CDR1 is SQVTM and CDR2 is ANQGSEA. The CDR3 is made up of 16 amino acids. Germline trimming cut 1 base from V and 6 bases from J; bases unmatched to any gene: 10. CDR3 in amino acids: CSVEGASSGRVDTQYF. In DNA form, the CDR3 reads TGCAGCGTTGAAGGTGCGTCTAGCGGGAGAGTTGATACGCAGTATTTT.

A few counts support this clone. In DNA form, the CDR3 reads TGTGCCAGCAGTGACTGTCCAAGTCTCCTAGTCGACAATGAAAAACTGTTTTTT. Protein sequence: CASSDCPSLLVDNEKLFF. The chain recombines TRBV6-8 with TRBJ1-4; no reliable D call. CDR1 and CDR2 (germline): MNHGY, SAAAGT. This CDR3 has 18 residues. The V and J ends lost 5 bases and 5 bases respectively, with 24 bases between them.

The J gene is TRBJ1-2, the V gene TRBV6-1; D remains ambiguous. Trimming removed 1 base from V and 4 bases from J, with 10 bases in between. Germline CDR1 is MNHNS and CDR2 is SASEGT. The CDR3 length is 14 residues. In nucleotides, the CDR3 is TGTGCCAGCAGTGAAGGATACGGGAGCTATGGCTACACCTTC. It codes for CASSEGYGSYGYTF.

The count of this clone is one. The chain recombines TRBV6-8 with TRBJ1-1, with D possibly TRBD1 on 5 matching bases. The ends were cut back, 2 bases at V and 3 bases at J, with 13 bases in the middle. Germline lookup yields CDR1 MNHGY and CDR2 SAAAGT. The CDR3 loop spans 15 amino acids. The CDR3 region is CASSYREGPHTEAFF. CDR3 in DNA: TGTGCCAGCAGTTACAGGGAGGGGCCCCACACTGAAGCTTTCTTT.

The V call is TRBV11-3, the J call TRBJ2-3, with D tentatively TRBD1 (6 bases). The ends were cut back, 5 bases at V and 1 base at J, with 16 bases in the middle. The CDR3 sequence is 16 residues long. Germline-derived CDR1 and CDR2 are SGHNT and YENEEA. CDR3 in DNA: TGTGCCAGCAGCCCCTCCCGGGACACCGGCACAGATACGCAGTATTTT. It yields the protein CASSPSRDTGTDTQYF.

The rearrangement links TRBV2 to TRBJ2-4, with D maybe TRBD2 (6 bases). CDR1 and CDR2 from the germline V gene are SNHLY and FYNNEI. The length of the CDR3 is 15 residues. V was trimmed by 4 bases and J by 9 bases, leaving 19 bases between them. The DNA of the CDR3 is TGTGCCAGCAGTGCATTTTCGGGGTCGGAGGGCATTCAGTACTTC. It is translated as CASSAFSGSEGIQYF. Full variable domain (rest looked up from reference TRBV2 and TRBJ2-4): EPEVTQTPSHQVTQMGQEVILRCVPISNHLYFYWYRQILGQKVEFLVSFYNNEISEKSEIFDDQFSVERPDGSNFTLKIRSTKLEDSAMYFCASSAFSGSEGIQYFGAGTRLSVL.

This chain uses TRBV29-1 with TRBJ2-1, with 8 bases that match TRBD2. CDR1 is SQVTM, CDR2 ANQGSEA, per germline. The CDR3 covers 16 residues. The ends lost 2 bases at V and 8 bases at J; junction bases unmatched: 14. The CDR3, as DNA: TGCAGCGTTGAAAGGGTAGCGGGAATAGTTCAATATGAGCAGTTCTTC. It yields the protein CSVERVAGIVQYEQFF.

CDR3 protein: CASSPRLEGGVRETQYF. In nucleotides, the CDR3 is TGTGCCAGCAGCCCCCGACTAGAAGGGGGGGTTAGAGAGACCCAGTACTTC. The chain employs TRBV11-3 and TRBJ2-5; D possibly corresponds to TRBD2 (7 bases). V lost 5 bases, J lost 4 bases, and 23 bases lay in between. This CDR3 comprises 17 residues. Germline CDR1 and CDR2: SGHNT and YENEEA.

J is TRBJ1-2 and V is TRBV18, with 9 bases fitting TRBD1. CDR1 KGHSH and CDR2 LQKENI come from the germline V gene. V shed 3 bases, J shed 6 bases, and the junction held 8 bases outside the gene matches. CDR3 length: 15 amino acids. The CDR3 nucleotides read TGTGCCAGCTCACCCTCCGGACAGGGGTCAGATGGCTACACCTTC. As protein: CASSPSGQGSDGYTF.

The rearrangement links TRBV6-8 to TRBJ1-5, with 9 bases lining up with TRBD1. The CDR3 has 15 residues. Looked up from germline, CDR1 is MNHGY and CDR2 is SAAAGT. After removal of 4 bases from V and 5 bases from J, the junction contained 6 bases not matched to a gene. DNA of the CDR3: TGTGCCAGCAGTTCGACAGGGGGAAGGTATCAGCCCCAGCATTTT. Residues: CASSSTGGRYQPQHF.

The rearrangement uses TRBV11-3 and TRBJ2-1; 10 bases match TRBD2. The germline V gene has CDR1 SGHNT and CDR2 YENEEA. The CDR3 contains 14 residues. V shed 5 bases and J 4 bases; nucleotides not matched to a gene: 2. CDR3 protein: CASSQAGGYNEQFF. The CDR3 DNA is TGTGCCAGCAGCCAAGCGGGGGGGTACAATGAGCAGTTCTTC.

In this sample, this clone turned up once. This chain uses TRBV28 with TRBJ2-1; 8 nucleotides line up with TRBD2. The CDR3 has 15 amino acids. The ends lost 4 bases at V and 7 bases at J; junction bases unmatched: 9. From germline, CDR1 is MDHEN and CDR2 SYDVKM. DNA for the CDR3: TGTGCCAGCAGTTCCGCCGGACTAGCTTCTAATGAGCAGTTCTTC. It is translated as CASSSAGLASNEQFF.